This T cell receptor beta chain was captured by sequencing in a study of control samples from healthy donors and cancer patients. TCRdb's table, derived via immunoSEQ multiplex PCR, lists solely in-frame clones and lacks some. The sample has roughly 93,000 clones, 85% to 90% seen once; the top ten hold roughly 9.7%. The source of this sequence is a woman between 50 and 59 years old with colorectal cancer. Specimen: PBMCs.

As DNA, the CDR3 is TGTGCCAGCAGTTGGGGACTAGCGGGGGGGTCGTGGGAGCAGTTCTTC. This encodes CASSWGLAGGSWEQFF. The J gene is TRBJ2-1, the V gene TRBV6-6; 16 nucleotides agree with TRBD2. Germline-derived CDR1 and CDR2 are MNHNY and SVGAGI (reference sequence). The CDR3 spans 16 residues. J lost 10 bases, V lost 4 bases, and 7 bases had no gene match.